A single sample is the source of the 20 T cell receptor beta chains below, sequenced in a study of T cells in Graves' hyperthyroidism and ophthalmopathy. Regions amplified from RNA transcripts were the TCR beta CDR3 regions. TCR CDR3 underwent first-round RT-PCR with the HTBI primer set. TCRdb called the multiplex PCR reads again in MiXCR, with one record for every CDR3 protein. The repertoire includes roughly 57,000 distinct CDR3 sequences, roughly half of them detected once, and approximately 3.3% sits in the top ten. The sample taken for sequencing was blood. The receptors were sampled from a woman in her sixties or seventies with Graves' ophthalmopathy.

This clonotype came up many times. The chain is built from TRBV20-1 and TRBJ1-2; the match to TRBD1 covers 9 bases. This CDR3 has 16 residues. Trimming removed 6 bases from V and 1 base from J; junction bases left unmatched: 12. Germline loops: CDR1 DFQATT, CDR2 SNEGSKA (reference sequence). CDR3 nucleotides: TGCAGTGCACGAGGGGGACAGGGCCTTTTTAACTATGGCTACACCTTC. This translates into CSARGGQGLFNYGYTF.

At least ten counts were recorded for this clonotype. The chain has TRBV20-1 and TRBJ2-7; TRBD2 aligns across 16 bases. Germline V CDR1 and CDR2: DFQATT, SNEGSKA (reference sequence). Losses at the gene ends were 3 bases for V and 7 bases for J; bases not matched to a gene: 9. This CDR3 has 16 amino acids. This CDR3 is CSAREGTSGRAGEQYF. CDR3 coding DNA: TGCAGTGCTAGGGAAGGGACTAGCGGGAGGGCAGGGGAGCAGTACTTC.

The genes are TRBV9 and TRBJ2-3; D may be TRBD2 (5 bases). Germline V gives CDR1 SGDLS, CDR2 YYNGEE. The CDR3 has 16 amino acids. The V gene lost 0 bases and the J gene lost 0 bases, with 11 bases spanning the gap. CDR3 in amino acids: CASSVDWRASTDTQYF. The CDR3 nucleotides read TGTGCCAGCAGCGTAGATTGGCGGGCAAGCACAGATACGCAGTATTTT.

At least ten counts were recorded for this clonotype. This CDR3 is CASSQDTSGAYGYTF. The CDR3, as DNA: TGTGCCAGCAGCCAAGACACTTCGGGAGCCTATGGCTACACCTTC. This chain joins TRBV4-2 and TRBJ1-2; D ambiguous. Germline V gene data show CDR1 as LGHNA and CDR2 as YNFKEQ. The CDR3 consists of 15 residues. Trimming removed 0 bases from V and 4 bases from J, with 12 bases in between.

The sample holds many counts of this clonotype. The chain combines TRBV28 with TRBJ2-7; 7 nucleotides line up with TRBD1. The germline gives CDR1 MDHEN, CDR2 SYDVKM. The CDR3 contains 16 residues. V dropped 3 bases and J dropped 4; count of bases not matched to a gene: 12. CDR3 nucleotides: TGTGCCAGCAGTTTCGGAGAGGGACAGCGCCTATACGAGCAGTACTTC. Amino acids: CASSFGEGQRLYEQYF.

This clonotype was counted at least ten times. The rearrangement joins TRBV28 to TRBJ2-1; 8 bases map to TRBD2. The trim removed 8 bases at V and 4 bases at J, leaving 7 bases unmatched. CDR1 and CDR2 from the germline V gene are MDHEN and SYDVKM. The CDR3 length is 14 residues. The CDR3 sequence: CASGGLAQYNEQFF. In nucleotides, the CDR3 is TGTGCCAGCGGTGGACTAGCTCAGTACAATGAGCAGTTCTTC.

Written as DNA, the CDR3 is TGTGCCAGCACCCCCCAGGCTAGCTCCTACAATGAGCAGTTCTTC. Protein product: CASTPQASSYNEQFF. The gene calls are TRBV9 and TRBJ2-1; unclear D gene. V was trimmed by 6 bases and J by 0 bases, leaving 13 bases between them. The CDR3 is 15 amino acids. The germline V gene encodes CDR1 SGDLS and CDR2 YYNGEE.

This clonotype was counted at least ten times. A clone one base away is much larger, so this may be a read error. The chain employs TRBV12-3 or TRBV12-4 and TRBJ1-4; D is perhaps TRBD1 (5 bases). V lost 3 bases, J lost 9 bases, and 8 bases lay in between. CDR3 size: 12 residues. The CDR3 reads CASSLGVQKLFF. The DNA for the CDR3 is TGTGCCAGCAGTTTGGGGGTTCAAAAACTGTTTTTT.

The V call is TRBV20-1, the J call TRBJ2-7; TRBD1 matches at 7 bases. The CDR3 has 15 residues. In germline, CDR1 is DFQATT, CDR2 SNEGSKA (reference sequence). After removal of 0 bases from V and 2 bases from J, the junction contained 7 bases not matched to a gene. Here the CDR3 reads CSARDFRQGPYEQYF. The DNA for the CDR3 is TGCAGTGCTAGAGATTTTCGACAGGGCCCCTACGAGCAGTACTTC.

V and J are TRBV9 and TRBJ2-3; no clear D gene. The CDR3 extends over 14 amino acids. Germline V gene sequence: CDR1 SGDLS, CDR2 YYNGEE. The V and J ends lost 3 bases and 11 bases respectively, with 19 bases between them. CDR3: CASSDVVGKREQYF. CDR3 nucleotides: TGTGCCAGCAGCGATGTGGTAGGTAAACGTGAGCAGTATTTT. The variable domain in full, with the rest retrieved from reference TRBV9 and TRBJ2-3, is DSGVTQTPKHLITATGQRVTLRCSPRSGDLSVYWYQQSLDQGLQFLIQYYNGEERAKGNILERFSAQQFPDLHSELNLSSLELGDSALYFCASSDVVGKREQYFGPGTRLTVL.

By sample fraction, this clonotype is medium-sized. The chain has TRBV20-1 and TRBJ2-2; no reliable D call. The CDR3 extends over 11 amino acids. Germline V lookup: CDR1 DFQATT, CDR2 SNEGSKA (reference sequence). V dropped 3 bases and J dropped 4 bases, with 3 bases sitting between them. The CDR3 DNA reads TGCAGTGCTAGCGCCACCGGGGAGCTGTTTTTT. Translation: CSASATGELFF.

With respect to this clonotype: Since no conserved phenylalanine or tryptophan closes the CDR3, a read error is the likely cause. J is TRBJ2-2 and V is TRBV19; D may be TRBD2 (6 bases). The CDR3 runs 15 residues. Germline CDR1 LNHDA, CDR2 SQIVND (reference sequence). CDR3 coding DNA: TGTGCCAGTGGTATATCGGGGGTTAACACCGGGGAGCTGTTTTCT. The encoded protein is CASGISGVNTGELFS.

This clonotype was seen ten or more times. This may come from a read error, since a much larger clone is one base off. The chain is built from TRBV28 and TRBJ1-5; the D is unclear. Deletions cut 7 bases from V and 0 bases from J, with 7 bases between. This CDR3 comprises 13 residues. Germline CDR1 and CDR2: MDHEN and SYDVKM. CDR3 region: CASTDFSNQPQHF. CDR3 in DNA: TGTGCCAGCACCGATTTTAGCAATCAGCCCCAGCATTTT.

In regard to this clonotype: Here the CDR3 omits its conserved ending phenylalanine or tryptophan, so a read error is the likely source. The genes are TRBV4-1 and TRBJ1-1; D is unresolved. The CDR3 totals 15 residues. CDR1 and CDR2 from the germline V gene are MGHRA and YSYEKL. This CDR3 is CAISQDIGRGTEAFL. The CDR3 nucleotides read TGCGCCATCAGCCAAGATATAGGGCGGGGCACTGAAGCTTTCCTT.

This clonotype has a count of ten or more. The rearrangement links TRBV7-2 to TRBJ2-2, with 9 positions matching TRBD2. Germline V gene lookup returns CDR1 SGHTA and CDR2 FQGNSA. The CDR3 runs to 17 residues. V trimming: 5 bases; J trimming: 4 bases; junction bases outside the gene matches: 11. The CDR3 DNA reads as TGTGCCAGCAGCCAAACTCTAGCGGGGATTGGCACCGGGGAGCTGTTTTTT. It specifies CASSQTLAGIGTGELFF.

At least ten counts were recorded for this clonotype. V usage is TRBV5-1 and J usage is TRBJ1-1; 8 nucleotides agree with TRBD1. Germline V gives CDR1 SGHRS, CDR2 YFSETQ. V shed 4 bases and J 2 bases; nucleotides not matched to a gene: 7. CDR3 length equals 15 residues. The CDR3: CASSPQGASNTEAFF. The CDR3 region has the DNA TGCGCCAGCAGCCCCCAGGGGGCGAGCAACACTGAAGCTTTCTTT.

This clonotype was found many times. The gene calls are TRBV20-1 and TRBJ2-7; D perhaps matches TRBD2 (6 bases). The CDR3 length is 13 residues. Trimming shortened V by 6 bases and J by 6 bases, and 18 bases separated the two germline ends. The germline V gene has CDR1 DFQATT and CDR2 SNEGSKA (reference sequence). CDR3 sequence: CSAAPEGTAEQYF. The CDR3 bases are TGCAGTGCCGCTCCGGAGGGGACCGCCGAGCAGTACTTC.

This clonotype was found many times. The gene calls are TRBV9 and TRBJ1-2; a possible D gene is TRBD1 (6 bases). Germline V gene sequence: CDR1 SGDLS, CDR2 YYNGEE. This CDR3 is built from 12 residues. Trimming stripped 7 bases from V and 3 bases from J, with 10 bases between. CDR3 DNA: TGTGCCAGCCAGGGGCTCGACTATGGCTACACCTTC. Its protein is CASQGLDYGYTF.

In its sample, this clonotype was seen many times. The chain uses TRBV5-8 and TRBJ1-6, with D hard to call. The CDR3 extends over 13 amino acids. V lost 1 base to trimming and J lost 7 bases, with 6 bases between them. Per germline, CDR1 SGHTS and CDR2 YDEGEE. The DNA for the CDR3 is TGTGCCAGCAGCTTGAAAAGGAATTCACCCCTCCACTTT. Translating gives CASSLKRNSPLHF.

The chain recombines TRBV6-5 with TRBJ1-4; TRBD1 matches at 7 bases. The germline CDR1 and CDR2 sequences are MNHEY and SVGAGI. Losses at the gene ends were 5 bases for V and 3 bases for J; bases not matched to a gene: 9. This CDR3 comprises 16 residues. The chain's CDR3 is CASSTTSGTANEKLFF. CDR3 DNA sequence: TGTGCCAGCAGTACCACAAGCGGGACAGCTAATGAAAAACTGTTTTTT.